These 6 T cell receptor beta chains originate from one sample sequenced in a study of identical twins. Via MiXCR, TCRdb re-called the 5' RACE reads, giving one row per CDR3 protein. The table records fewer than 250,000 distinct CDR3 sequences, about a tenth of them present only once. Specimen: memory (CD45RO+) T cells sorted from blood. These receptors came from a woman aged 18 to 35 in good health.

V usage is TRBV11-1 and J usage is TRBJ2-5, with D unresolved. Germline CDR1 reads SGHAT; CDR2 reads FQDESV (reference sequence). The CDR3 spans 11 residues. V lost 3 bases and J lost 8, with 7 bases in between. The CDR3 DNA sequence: TGTGCCAGCAGCTTTTACGATACCCAGTACTTC. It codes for CASSFYDTQYF.

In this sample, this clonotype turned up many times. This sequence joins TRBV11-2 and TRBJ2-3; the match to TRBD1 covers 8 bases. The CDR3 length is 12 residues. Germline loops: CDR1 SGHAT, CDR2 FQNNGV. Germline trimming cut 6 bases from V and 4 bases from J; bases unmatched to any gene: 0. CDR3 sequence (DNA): TGTGCCAGCAGACAGGGGGCAGATACGCAGTATTTT. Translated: CASRQGADTQYF.

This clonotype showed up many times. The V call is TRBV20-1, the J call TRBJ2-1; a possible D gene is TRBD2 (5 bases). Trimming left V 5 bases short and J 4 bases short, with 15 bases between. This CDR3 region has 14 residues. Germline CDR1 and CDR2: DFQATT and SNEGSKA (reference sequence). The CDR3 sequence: CSALLVRGYNEQFF. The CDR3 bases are TGCAGTGCTTTACTAGTACGAGGATACAATGAGCAGTTCTTC.

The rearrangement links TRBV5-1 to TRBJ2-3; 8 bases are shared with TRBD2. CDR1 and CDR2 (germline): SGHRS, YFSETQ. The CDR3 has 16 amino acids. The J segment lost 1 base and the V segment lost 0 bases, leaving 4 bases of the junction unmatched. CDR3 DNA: TGCGCCAGCAGCTTGGATGCGGGGGGCGGCACAGATACGCAGTATTTT. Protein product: CASSLDAGGGTDTQYF. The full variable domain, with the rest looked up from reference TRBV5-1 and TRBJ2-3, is KAGVTQTPRYLIKTRGQQVTLSCSPISGHRSVSWYQQTPGQGLQFLFEYFSETQRNKGNFPGRFSGRQFSNSRSEMNVSTLELGDSALYLCASSLDAGGGTDTQYFGPGTRLTVL.

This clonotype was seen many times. The CDR3 loop is CASSFLAGGLDEQFF. The CDR3 DNA reads as TGTGCCAGCAGCTTTTTGGCGGGGGGTCTGGATGAGCAGTTCTTC. This sequence joins TRBV5-6 and TRBJ2-1; TRBD2 matches at 8 bases. The germline gives CDR1 SGHDT, CDR2 YYEEEE. This CDR3 comprises 15 residues. With 2 bases clipped from V and 8 bases from J, the junction kept 9 bases outside the gene matches.

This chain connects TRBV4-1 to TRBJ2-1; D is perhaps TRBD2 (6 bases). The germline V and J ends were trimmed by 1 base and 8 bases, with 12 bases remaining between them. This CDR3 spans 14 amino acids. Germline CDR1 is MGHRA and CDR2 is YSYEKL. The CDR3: CASSQGDPGDEQFF. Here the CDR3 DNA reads TGCGCCAGCAGCCAAGGTGACCCGGGAGATGAGCAGTTCTTC.